This record covers a single T cell receptor beta chain. This CDR3 comprises 13 residues. The trim removed 6 bases at V and 0 bases at J, leaving 0 bases unmatched. Germline V gene sequence: CDR1 ENHRY, CDR2 SYGVKD. Primers included in the PCR were 60 Vbeta and 13 Jbeta primers. Using immunoSEQ multiplex PCR, the repertoire was profiled, and TCRdb retains in-frame clones only, with some absent. The sample has approximately 150,000 clones; roughly 67% are singletons. These data are taken from a study of cytomegalovirus exposure and HLA in healthy donors. Material: PBMCs. The receptor's source is a woman younger than 35 in good health and CMV-seropositive. J is TRBJ2-7 and V is TRBV10-3; 9 bases agree with TRBD1. The CDR3 sequence is CAIRGQGSYEQYF. DNA of the CDR3: TGTGCCATCAGGGGACAGGGCTCCTACGAGCAGTACTTC.